This entry describes one TCR beta chain. The sample originates from a study of control samples from healthy donors and cancer patients. Here immunoSEQ multiplex PCR was the method, and the copy in TCRdb shows in-frame clones only, minus some. This table has 95,000 to 150,000 clones, more than 75% appearing once. The sequence came from a man under 40 in good health. Specimen: blood.

The CDR3 spells CAWTGRNTIYF. The CDR3 bases are TGTGCCTGGACAGGGAGAAACACCATATATTTT. The V gene is TRBV30, the J gene TRBJ1-3; D might be TRBD1 (5 bases). The CDR3 is made up of 11 amino acids. V gave up 4 bases and J gave up 5 bases, with 6 bases separating them. Per the germline V gene, CDR1 is GTSNPN and CDR2 is SVGIG (reference sequence).